Sequencing of this TCR beta chain was carried out in a study of cytomegalovirus exposure and HLA in healthy donors. Per germline, CDR1 LNHDA and CDR2 SQIVND (reference sequence). The CDR3 runs 15 residues. V trimming: 9 bases; J trimming: 6 bases; junction bases outside the gene matches: 14. Only in-frame clones appear in the TCRdb table, and some are missing; sequencing was by immunoSEQ multiplex PCR. Here the sample spans 100,000 to 120,000 clones, approximately 88% being singletons. The receptor was isolated from a woman aged 30 to 39 in good health and CMV-seropositive. The chain combines TRBV19 with TRBJ2-1, with 7 positions matching TRBD2. The sequenced sample was PBMCs. The CDR3 loop is CASRVGGRVGNEQFF. The CDR3 DNA reads TGTGCCAGCCGAGTCGGCGGGAGAGTTGGCAATGAGCAGTTCTTC. The whole variable domain, remainder taken from reference TRBV19 and TRBJ2-1, is DGGITQSPKYLFRKEGQNVTLSCEQNLNHDAMYWYRQDPGQGLRLIYYSQIVNDFQKGDIAEGYSVSREKKESFPLTVTSAQKNPTAFYLCASRVGGRVGNEQFFGPGTRLTVL.